The 7 T cell receptor beta chains reported below all come from one sample, sequenced in a study of T-cell reconstitution after alpha-beta-depleted transplantation in children. The TCRbeta library incorporated unique molecular identifiers. MiXCR was run by TCRdb on the PCR reads, yielding one entry per CDR3 protein. The sample lists some 310,000 distinct CDR3 sequences; approximately 20% were seen once. The material was PBMCs, mostly from graft donor cells, obtained 180 days after TCRalphabeta/CD19-depleted stem cell transplant. Every receptor here comes from a male patient younger than 18 who had a stem cell transplant for acute lymphoblastic leukemia, so the T cells may come from the graft donor.

The chain joins TRBV5-1 to TRBJ2-2; possibly TRBD2 for D (6 bases). V lost 1 base to trimming and J lost 7 bases, with 8 bases between them. Germline assignment: CDR1 SGHRS and CDR2 YFSETQ. The CDR3 totals 13 residues. Here the CDR3 DNA reads TGCGCCAGCAGCTTGCGGGGGAGCGGGGAGCTGTTTTTT. Amino acid sequence: CASSLRGSGELFF. The whole variable domain, remainder taken from reference TRBV5-1 and TRBJ2-2, is KAGVTQTPRYLIKTRGQQVTLSCSPISGHRSVSWYQQTPGQGLQFLFEYFSETQRNKGNFPGRFSGRQFSNSRSEMNVSTLELGDSALYLCASSLRGSGELFFGEGSRLTVL.

The gene calls are TRBV20-1 and TRBJ2-7; TRBD2 matches 9 bases. This CDR3 contains 15 residues. The V and J ends lost 0 bases and 3 bases, in that order; junction bases with no gene match: 6. Looked up from germline, CDR1 is DFQATT and CDR2 is SNEGSKA (reference sequence). The CDR3 DNA reads TGCAGTGCTAGAGATCCGGCTAGCGGGAACTACGAGCAGTACTTC. Amino acids: CSARDPASGNYEQYF.

The genes are TRBV9 and TRBJ1-1, with 12 bases lining up with TRBD1. J gave up 4 bases and V 4 bases, and 11 bases lay outside the gene matches. This CDR3 is built from 17 residues. CDR1 and CDR2 (germline): SGDLS, YYNGEE. The CDR3, as DNA: TGTGCCAGCAGCCGAACGGGACAGGGGGCGCGCGGCACTGAAGCTTTCTTT. Translation: CASSRTGQGARGTEAFF.

In its sample, this clonotype was seen a few times. This chain links TRBV20-1 with TRBJ2-7; 7 bases line up with TRBD1. This CDR3 contains 14 residues. Germline CDR1 and CDR2: DFQATT and SNEGSKA (reference sequence). Germline trimming cut 0 bases from V and 3 bases from J; bases unmatched to any gene: 5. The CDR3 loop is CSARDARGLYEQYF. The CDR3 DNA follows: TGCAGTGCTAGAGATGCGAGGGGGCTCTACGAGCAGTACTTC.

The rearrangement links TRBV7-6 to TRBJ2-1; 14 positions agree with TRBD2. The germline V gene has CDR1 SGHVS and CDR2 FNYEAQ. V shed 7 bases, J shed 3 bases, and the junction held 11 bases outside the gene matches. The CDR3 runs to 18 residues. The DNA of the CDR3 is TGTGCCAGCACCCCTGCGGGACTAGCGGGAGCGAGCTACAATGAGCAGTTCTTC. This encodes CASTPAGLAGASYNEQFF.

The CDR3 DNA follows: TGCGCCAGCAGCGCGGACGGGATCTCTGGAAACACCATATATTTT. Its translation is CASSADGISGNTIYF. The chain is built from TRBV5-1 and TRBJ1-3; D is unclear. The CDR3 is 15 amino acids. V gave up 4 bases and J gave up 0 bases, with 11 bases separating them. Germline V gives CDR1 SGHRS, CDR2 YFSETQ.

The CDR3 DNA follows: TGTGCCAGCAGCTTAAACGCAGGAACCTACGAGCAGTACTTC. Protein product: CASSLNAGTYEQYF. This chain joins TRBV11-1 and TRBJ2-7; no definite D call. Trimming took 2 bases from V and 2 from J, leaving 10 bases between them. Germline lookup yields CDR1 SGHAT and CDR2 FQDESV (reference sequence). CDR3 length: 14 residues. The full variable domain, its missing parts supplied by reference TRBV11-1 and TRBJ2-7, is EAEVAQSPRYKITEKSQAVAFWCDPISGHATLYWYRQILGQGPELLVQFQDESVVDDSQLPKDRFSAERLKGVDSTLKIQPAELGDSAMYLCASSLNAGTYEQYFGPGTRLTVT.